This passage covers 4 T cell receptor beta chains from one sample sequenced in a study of regulatory T cells in long-lasting Graves disease (dated by TCRdb to the early 2020s). Library preparation used multiplex PCR. TCRdb records Illumina HiSeq 4000 as the sequencer. iRepertoire HTBI primers and Arm-PCR amplification of CDR3 regions were used to construct TCR beta libraries. TCRdb redid the processing of the public reads, applying fastp at Q25 and MiXCR, and retained in-frame beta chains. Rows are unified per CDR3 protein, each entry keeping the most common DNA and genes. For this sample there are 390,000 or so distinct CDR3 sequences; around 11% appear just once. Approximately 20% of the sample is in the top ten clones. The time point tag for this specimen amounts to: newly diagnosed GD, antithyroid drugs for less than 3 months. For both TCR sequencing and RNA sequencing, RNA was extracted from PBMCs in TRIzol.

This sample also belongs to another study, concerning T cells in Graves' hyperthyroidism and ophthalmopathy.

Sequencing used peripheral blood mononuclear cells (PBMCs), obtained at new diagnosis, from a patient treated with antithyroid drugs. The receptors derive from a woman younger than 30 with Graves disease. Donor details come from another sample of the same person, matched by shared clones.

The genes are TRBV5-1 and TRBJ1-1; possible D gene TRBD1, 6 bases. CDR3 length equals 19 residues. Germline V gene lookup returns CDR1 SGHRS and CDR2 YFSETQ. Deletions cut 3 bases from V and 5 bases from J, with 29 bases between. The CDR3 loop is CASSSGVQGREAGSTEAFF. The CDR3 region has the DNA TGCGCCAGCAGCTCGGGGGTTCAGGGGCGCGAGGCGGGGTCTACTGAAGCTTTCTTT.

There are many counts of this clonotype. This chain joins TRBV27 and TRBJ2-1; a possible D gene is TRBD2 (5 bases). The germline V gene has CDR1 MNHEY and CDR2 SMNVEV (reference sequence). Deletions cut 5 bases from V and 8 bases from J, with 19 bases between. This CDR3 comprises 15 residues. As DNA, the CDR3 is TGTGCCAGCAGTCGCCCGGGATCGAGGGCCCATGAGCAGTTCTTC. The encoded protein is CASSRPGSRAHEQFF.

This clonotype came up a few times. This sequence joins TRBV20-1 and TRBJ1-5, with D perhaps matching TRBD1 (6 bases). Germline assignment: CDR1 DFQATT and CDR2 SNEGSKA (reference sequence). The CDR3 sequence is 16 residues long. V dropped 6 bases and J dropped 5 bases, with 23 bases sitting between them. The CDR3 nucleotides are TGCAGTGCCCAAAAACAGGGCCGGGGGGGTTATCAGCCCCAGCATTTT. Its protein is CSAQKQGRGGYQPQHF.

The chain has TRBV6-2 or TRBV6-3 and TRBJ2-7; possibly TRBD2 for D (6 bases). This CDR3 comprises 14 residues. Trimming pared 5 bases from V and 6 bases from J, leaving 17 bases between. The germline V gene has CDR1 MNHEY and CDR2 SVGEGT. CDR3 DNA sequence: TGTGCCAGCAGTCTTTCTGGACTACCTAGCGAGCAGTACTTC. This codes for CASSLSGLPSEQYF.